This record concerns one TCR beta chain sequence. This sample stems from a study of CD8+CD57+ T cells in acquired aplastic anemia. Patients who underwent sequencing had shown CD8+CD57+ cell expansion by flow cytometry. Using genomic DNA as the template, TCR beta VDJ and CDR3 profiling was carried out. Each CDR3 protein is one row after TCRdb ran MiXCR on the reads. The sample holds roughly 290,000 distinct CDR3 sequences; 56% are singletons and the top ten take 1% to 1.5%. From germline, CDR1 is SNHLY and CDR2 FYNNEI. V lost 7 bases and J lost 7, with 7 bases in between. The CDR3 contains 11 residues. The chain combines TRBV2 with TRBJ2-2, with unresolved D. This TCR derives from a human donor with aplastic anemia. Sample: sorted CD4+, CD8+, or CD8+CD57+ T cells (not recorded which) from PBMCs. CDR3 loop: CASKFSGELFF. The CDR3 nucleotides are TGTGCCAGCAAATTTAGCGGGGAGCTGTTTTTT.